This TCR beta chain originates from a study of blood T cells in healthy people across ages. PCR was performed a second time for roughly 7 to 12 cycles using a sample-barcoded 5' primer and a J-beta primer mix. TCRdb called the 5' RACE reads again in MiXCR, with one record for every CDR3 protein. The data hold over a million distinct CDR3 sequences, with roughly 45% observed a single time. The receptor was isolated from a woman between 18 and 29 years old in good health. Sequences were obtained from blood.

The DNA of the CDR3 is TGTGCCAGCAGTGTGGCGGCCTACGAGCAGTACTTC. It codes for CASSVAAYEQYF. This chain links TRBV6-1 with TRBJ2-7; D is uncertain. The CDR3 contains 12 residues. Germline lookup yields CDR1 MNHNS and CDR2 SASEGT. Deletions cut 4 bases from V and 2 bases from J, with 6 bases between.